This passage covers 32 T cell receptor beta chains from one sample sequenced in a study of shared clonotypes between healthy human individuals (dated by TCRdb to the early 2020s). The library was made by the immunoSEQ multiplex PCR assay. TCRdb obtained this table from immuneACCESS and retained in-frame rearrangements with V and J assigned. These tables miss some clones; where compared with another copy, unresolved V genes account for less than half of the shortfall, and the remainder is unexplained. A total of 2 million to 3 million clones appear in this sample, 93% of them only once. About 0.38% of the sample is in the top ten clones. Sequencing was done on a sample of naive CD4+ T cells from PBMCs. The sample's cell subset or site label, decoded: CD45RA+ positively selected. The receptor set was obtained from a young man in good health. Some clones in this sample may be carry-over from other donors' samples.

V gene TRBV2 combines with J gene TRBJ1-2; D may be TRBD1 (6 bases). Per germline, CDR1 SNHLY and CDR2 FYNNEI. Trimming removed 8 bases at V and 5 bases at J, with 9 bases between. This CDR3 spans 11 amino acids. CDR3 sequence reads: CASQGGYGYTF. CDR3 bases: TGTGCCAGCCAAGGGGGGTATGGCTACACCTTC.

The rearrangement joins TRBV28 to TRBJ2-7; 7 bases map to TRBD2. The CDR3 totals 15 residues. CDR1 MDHEN and CDR2 SYDVKM come from the germline V gene. With 5 bases clipped from V and 6 bases from J, the junction kept 13 bases outside the gene matches. CDR3 amino acids: CASSPEMTSRCEQYF. The CDR3 DNA follows: TGTGCCAGCAGTCCTGAAATGACTAGCCGATGCGAGCAGTACTTC.

The CDR3 DNA follows: TGTGCCAGTCGAAGAACGGGGACTAGCGGGAGGGCGGATGAGCAGTTCTTC. It translates to CASRRTGTSGRADEQFF. V usage is TRBV19 and J usage is TRBJ2-1; 16 bases align to TRBD2. V trimming: 8 bases; J trimming: 8 bases; junction bases outside the gene matches: 12. The CDR3 covers 17 residues. Germline values: CDR1 LNHDA, CDR2 SQIVND (reference sequence).

The chain carries TRBV9 and TRBJ2-5, with TRBD1 matching over 7 bases. CDR3 size: 14 residues. Germline loops: CDR1 SGDLS, CDR2 YYNGEE. Trimming cost V 3 bases and J 1 base; bases outside gene matches: 3. The CDR3 sequence: CASSGQGAQETQYF. In nucleotides, the CDR3 is TGTGCCAGCAGCGGACAGGGTGCCCAAGAGACCCAGTACTTC.

The chain combines TRBV28 with TRBJ1-1, with 8 bases identical to TRBD1. The CDR3 covers 14 residues. Germline trimming cut 1 base from V and 7 bases from J; bases unmatched to any gene: 5. CDR1 is MDHEN and CDR2 is SYDVKM in the germline V gene. CDR3 nucleotides: TGTGCCAGCAGTTTATCTTCCGGGACAGGTGAAGCTTTCTTT. Amino acid sequence: CASSLSSGTGEAFF.

CDR3 protein: CASSMSDGNEQFF. The DNA for the CDR3 is TGCGCCAGCAGCATGAGTGACGGGAATGAGCAGTTCTTC. The chain recombines TRBV5-1 with TRBJ2-1; no firm D call. The length of the CDR3 is 13 residues. Germline assignment: CDR1 SGHRS and CDR2 YFSETQ. Trimming took off 4 bases at V and 7 bases at J, with 12 bases between the two ends.

To note about this clone: Additional DNA sequences in this sample encode the identical CDR3. The chain couples TRBV7-9 to TRBJ1-1, with D hard to call. Germline V lookup: CDR1 SEHNR, CDR2 FQNEAQ (reference sequence). The V and J ends lost 3 bases and 1 base respectively, with 6 bases between them. There are 13 residues in the CDR3. CDR3 nucleotides: TGTGCCAGCAGCTTCGTAGAGAACACTGAAGCTTTCTTT. It is translated as CASSFVENTEAFF.

The chain employs TRBV7-8 and TRBJ1-5, with D tentatively TRBD1 (5 bases). V gave up 5 bases and J gave up 6 bases, with 17 bases separating them. CDR1 and CDR2 (germline): SGHVS, FQNEAQ. The CDR3 runs to 15 residues. In nucleotides, the CDR3 is TGTGCCAGCAGCCTACTTCAGGGATTCAGTCAGCCCCAGCATTTT. This translates into CASSLLQGFSQPQHF.

The rearrangement links TRBV27 to TRBJ2-1; a weak D match, TRBD1 (6 bases). The CDR3 runs to 14 residues. The V end lost 3 bases, the J end lost 9 bases, and 15 bases lay between the germline ends. Germline CDR1 is MNHEY and CDR2 is SMNVEV (reference sequence). CDR3 nucleotides: TGTGCCAGCAGTTTTTATCTAGGGGGACCTGAGCAGTTCTTC. Amino acid sequence: CASSFYLGGPEQFF.

The chain links TRBV27 to TRBJ2-5, with D perhaps TRBD1 (7 bases). This CDR3 has 14 residues. The germline V gene has CDR1 MNHEY and CDR2 SMNVEV (reference sequence). The ends were cut back, 3 bases at V and 5 bases at J, with 13 bases in the middle. CDR3 in amino acids: CASSFRGVWETQYF. For the CDR3, the DNA is TGTGCCAGCAGTTTCAGGGGGGTGTGGGAGACCCAGTACTTC.

The rearrangement joins TRBV19 to TRBJ2-2, with no clear D. The CDR3 loop spans 14 amino acids. Trimming left V 7 bases short and J 5 bases short, with 14 bases between. Germline CDR1 and CDR2: LNHDA and SQIVND (reference sequence). CDR3 loop: CASTTGRRTGELFF. The CDR3 DNA follows: TGTGCCAGTACTACTGGACGCCGTACCGGGGAGCTGTTTTTT.

The chain recombines TRBV27 with TRBJ1-4; no firm D call. V gave up 5 bases and J gave up 3 bases, with 7 bases separating them. CDR3 length equals 13 residues. Germline CDR1 reads MNHEY; CDR2 reads SMNVEV (reference sequence). CDR3 in amino acids: CASSPQANEKLFF. DNA for the CDR3: TGTGCCAGCAGTCCCCAGGCTAATGAAAAACTGTTTTTT.

This CDR3 is CASSQGSTSYTF. CDR3 in DNA: TGTGCCAGCAGCCAGGGCTCAACGAGCTACACCTTC. The rearrangement uses TRBV28 and TRBJ1-2; D possibly corresponds to TRBD1 (5 bases). The V end lost 6 bases, the J end lost 9 bases, and 14 bases lay between the germline ends. Germline V gene sequence: CDR1 MDHEN, CDR2 SYDVKM. The CDR3 is made up of 12 amino acids.

The V call is TRBV2, the J call TRBJ1-5; no reliable D call. V was pared by 5 bases and J by 2 bases, with 13 bases between. The CDR3 has 15 residues. Germline V gene lookup returns CDR1 SNHLY and CDR2 FYNNEI. CDR3 loop: CASSQPTRGNQPQHF. CDR3 coding DNA: TGTGCCAGCAGTCAACCGACCCGGGGCAATCAGCCCCAGCATTTT.

The V and J genes are TRBV18 and TRBJ1-4, with 9 bases lining up with TRBD1. The CDR3 spans 14 residues. The junction had 2 bases not matched to a gene; V was cut back by 4 bases and J by 5 bases. Germline assignment: CDR1 KGHSH and CDR2 LQKENI. CDR3 residues: CASSQDRGNEKLFF. In DNA, the CDR3 is TGTGCCAGCTCACAGGACAGGGGAAATGAAAAACTGTTTTTT.

The chain joins TRBV5-4 to TRBJ1-1, with 7 bases fitting TRBD1. This CDR3 has 16 residues. With 0 bases clipped from V and 5 bases from J, the junction kept 10 bases outside the gene matches. CDR1 is SGHNT and CDR2 is YYREEE in the germline V gene (reference sequence). CDR3 in DNA: TGTGCCAGCAGCTTGGGACAGGGCAGGGGTGGAACTGAAGCTTTCTTT. Protein: CASSLGQGRGGTEAFF.

The chain carries TRBV28 and TRBJ1-1, with D perhaps TRBD1 (5 bases). Germline-derived CDR1 and CDR2 are MDHEN and SYDVKM. The CDR3 has 15 amino acids. Trimming took 6 bases from V and 5 from J, leaving 19 bases between them. For the CDR3, the DNA is TGTGCCAGCAGCCCACCAGGGCCCCGAGGAACTGAAGCTTTCTTT. Protein sequence: CASSPPGPRGTEAFF.

About this clone itself: The sample carries other DNA sequences with the same CDR3. The CDR3 nucleotides are TGCGCCAGCAGCTTCGGCGTAAATGAGCAGTTCTTC. Protein sequence: CASSFGVNEQFF. The gene calls are TRBV5-1 and TRBJ2-1; D remains unclear. Trimming stripped 2 bases from V and 7 bases from J, with 7 bases between. Germline V lookup: CDR1 SGHRS, CDR2 YFSETQ. This CDR3 has 12 residues.

This chain joins TRBV2 and TRBJ2-5; 9 bases are a match to TRBD1. The CDR3 runs 14 residues. Germline loops: CDR1 SNHLY, CDR2 FYNNEI. Trimming at V came to 6 bases and at J to 5 bases, leaving 7 bases not matched to a gene. CDR3 in DNA: TGTGCCAGCAGGTCAACAGGGGGCGCGGAGACCCAGTACTTC. Its translation is CASRSTGGAETQYF.

This sequence joins TRBV2 and TRBJ1-4; weak D call: TRBD1 (6 bases). Germline V lookup: CDR1 SNHLY, CDR2 FYNNEI. The CDR3 has 14 amino acids. V gave up 4 bases and J gave up 6 bases, with 12 bases separating them. The CDR3 DNA follows: TGTGCCAGCAGTGTTAGCAGGGGTTATGAAAAACTGTTTTTT. Translation: CASSVSRGYEKLFF.

The chain uses TRBV6-1 and TRBJ2-7; TRBD1 or TRBD2 may be the D gene (5 bases each). Germline V gene data show CDR1 as MNHNS and CDR2 as SASEGT. Trimming took 3 bases from V and 0 from J, leaving 15 bases between them. This CDR3 is built from 16 residues. CDR3 protein: CASSDQWDASSYEQYF. CDR3 sequence (DNA): TGTGCCAGCAGTGACCAATGGGACGCAAGCTCCTACGAGCAGTACTTC.

CDR3 amino acids: CSYLGTELYEQYF. CDR3 nucleotide sequence: TGCAGCTACCTTGGGACCGAGCTCTACGAGCAGTACTTC. The chain is built from TRBV29-1 and TRBJ2-7; D may be TRBD1 or TRBD2 (5 bases each). Trimming removed 8 bases from V and 3 bases from J, with 17 bases in between. The CDR3 runs to 13 residues. Germline CDR1 and CDR2: SQVTM and ANQGSEA.

This clone was recorded only once. The CDR3 region has the DNA TGTGCCAGCACGGCCGGGGAGACCCAGTACTTC. It encodes CASTAGETQYF. The chain uses TRBV7-2 and TRBJ2-5; D uncertain. The CDR3 is made up of 11 amino acids. V gave up 7 bases and J gave up 5 bases, with 8 bases separating them. Germline values: CDR1 SGHTA, CDR2 FQGNSA.

The rearrangement joins TRBV6-5 to TRBJ1-1; D ambiguous. The germline V gene has CDR1 MNHEY and CDR2 SVGAGI. Trimming cost V 6 bases and J 0 bases, with 11 bases left between them. The CDR3 length is 14 residues. The CDR3 loop is CASSFRDMNTEAFF. The CDR3 nucleotides read TGTGCCAGCAGCTTCAGAGACATGAACACTGAAGCTTTCTTT.

V usage is TRBV12-5 and J usage is TRBJ2-1; 8 bases are shared with TRBD2. V was pared by 3 bases and J by 7 bases, with 8 bases of the junction left unmatched. CDR1 and CDR2 from the germline V gene are LGHNT and FRNRAP. The CDR3 runs 15 residues. This CDR3 is CASGLGAGVGNEQFF. The CDR3 nucleotides are TGTGCTAGTGGTTTAGGAGCGGGAGTAGGAAATGAGCAGTTCTTC.

J is TRBJ2-7 and V is TRBV5-5; 8 bases agree with TRBD1. The ends lost 3 bases at V and 6 bases at J; junction bases unmatched: 11. This CDR3 contains 15 residues. Germline V CDR1 and CDR2: SGHKS, YYEKEE (reference sequence). CDR3 in amino acids: CASSSLGQGAREQYF. The CDR3 DNA is TGTGCCAGCAGCTCCCTGGGGCAGGGGGCGCGCGAGCAGTACTTC.

The rearrangement links TRBV5-1 to TRBJ2-3; 9 nucleotides agree with TRBD2. This CDR3 has 14 amino acids. V lost 4 bases to trimming and J lost 4 bases; unmatched junction nucleotides: 4. The V gene's germline CDR1 is SGHRS and CDR2 YFSETQ. The CDR3 here is CASSPAGGADTQYF. The CDR3 nucleotides read TGCGCCAGCAGCCCGGCGGGGGGGGCAGATACGCAGTATTTT. The entire variable domain, with the rest obtained from reference TRBV5-1 and TRBJ2-3, is as follows: KAGVTQTPRYLIKTRGQQVTLSCSPISGHRSVSWYQQTPGQGLQFLFEYFSETQRNKGNFPGRFSGRQFSNSRSEMNVSTLELGDSALYLCASSPAGGADTQYFGPGTRLTVL.

CDR3 in amino acids: CASTPTPGRVPTDTQYF. The CDR3 DNA is TGCGCCAGCACCCCCACCCCTGGGAGGGTTCCCACAGATACGCAGTATTTT. The genes are TRBV5-1 and TRBJ2-3; 7 bases align to TRBD2. V shed 6 bases, J shed 2 bases, and the junction held 15 bases outside the gene matches. The CDR3 is 17 residues long. CDR1 and CDR2 from the germline V gene are SGHRS and YFSETQ.

In its sample, this clone was seen once. The genes are TRBV27 and TRBJ2-2; tentatively, D is TRBD2 (5 bases). In germline, CDR1 is MNHEY, CDR2 SMNVEV (reference sequence). Trimming pared 7 bases from V and 5 bases from J, leaving 14 bases between. There are 14 residues in the CDR3. Here the CDR3 DNA reads TGTGCCAGCACATCTTTTCCGGGGACCGGGGAGCTGTTTTTT. It encodes CASTSFPGTGELFF.

This clone has only a few counts. The rearrangement links TRBV2 to TRBJ1-5; TRBD1 aligns across 7 bases. CDR1 is SNHLY, CDR2 FYNNEI, per germline. The CDR3 runs 14 residues. V lost 0 bases and J lost 7; bases outside the gene matches: 3. In DNA form, the CDR3 reads TGTGCCAGCAGTGAAGCCACACAGGGGCAGCCCCAGCATTTT. It yields the protein CASSEATQGQPQHF.

The chain combines TRBV2 with TRBJ1-3; possibly TRBD1 for D (5 bases). The germline V gene encodes CDR1 SNHLY and CDR2 FYNNEI. Trimming left V 3 bases short and J 2 bases short, with 11 bases between. The CDR3 spans 15 residues. DNA of the CDR3: TGTGCCAGCAGTGAGACGTCAGGGACTGGAAACACCATATATTTT. Protein sequence: CASSETSGTGNTIYF.

The J gene is TRBJ1-4, the V gene TRBV7-9; 8 nucleotides match TRBD1. V trimming: 0 bases; J trimming: 6 bases; junction bases outside the gene matches: 12. The CDR3 covers 18 residues. Germline loops: CDR1 SEHNR, CDR2 FQNEAQ (reference sequence). The CDR3 DNA sequence: TGTGCCAGCAGCTTAGCGGAGTGGACAGGGCCTCTACATGAAAAACTGTTTTTT. Its translation: CASSLAEWTGPLHEKLFF.